The 6 T cell receptor beta chains below were found in one sample sequenced in a study of blood T cell repertoires in COVID-19. The protocol was immunoSEQ multiplex PCR, while the TCRdb copy is restricted to in-frame clones and leaves out a portion. There are about 38,000 clones in the sample; approximately 86% occur only once, and around 7% lies in the top ten. Material for sequencing was peripheral blood. These receptors were collected from a human donor in a cohort sampled during active COVID-19.

J is TRBJ2-2 and V is TRBV27; 14 bases align to TRBD2. CDR1 is MNHEY, CDR2 SMNVEV, per germline (reference sequence). The CDR3 extends over 17 amino acids. V lost 4 bases to trimming and J lost 5 bases; unmatched junction nucleotides: 6. The CDR3 is CASSSETSGRGTGELFF. As DNA, the CDR3 is TGTGCCAGCAGTTCCGAGACTAGCGGGAGGGGTACCGGGGAGCTGTTTTTT.

The chain recombines TRBV20-1 with TRBJ2-5, with D tentatively TRBD2 (5 bases). V shed 3 bases and J shed 3 bases, with 5 bases lying between them. CDR1 is DFQATT, CDR2 SNEGSKA, per germline (reference sequence). The CDR3 extends over 11 amino acids. CDR3 in DNA: TGCAGTGCTAGCGGGAAAGAGACCCAGTACTTC. Translation gives CSASGKETQYF.

This chain links TRBV2 with TRBJ1-6, with D possibly being TRBD1 (5 bases). Germline CDR1 SNHLY, CDR2 FYNNEI. Trimming left V 3 bases short and J 3 bases short, with 15 bases between. This CDR3 spans 17 amino acids. In DNA, the CDR3 is TGTGCCAGCAGTGATAGTGGGGGGGTCGGCTATAATTCACCCCTCCACTTT. It is translated as CASSDSGGVGYNSPLHF.

The chain uses TRBV7-8 and TRBJ2-1; TRBD2 agrees at 11 bases. Unmatched junction bases numbered 11, after V lost 3 bases and J lost 7 bases. Germline V gives CDR1 SGHVS, CDR2 FQNEAQ. The CDR3 consists of 17 residues. The CDR3 DNA sequence: TGTGCCAGCAGCTTTCTATTCTTTAGCGGGAGGGTTAATGAGCAGTTCTTC. It encodes CASSFLFFSGRVNEQFF.

The CDR3 sequence is CASSLGARGLYGYTF. CDR3 coding DNA: TGTGCCAGCAGCTTAGGTGCTAGGGGGCTCTATGGCTACACCTTC. The chain joins TRBV7-8 to TRBJ1-2; TRBD1 agrees at 7 bases. Germline CDR1 and CDR2: SGHVS and FQNEAQ. The length of the CDR3 is 15 residues. V lost 1 base and J lost 4; bases outside the gene matches: 6.

The chain joins TRBV7-8 to TRBJ2-3; possible D gene TRBD2, 7 bases. Germline V gene sequence: CDR1 SGHVS, CDR2 FQNEAQ. The ends were cut back, 5 bases at V and 6 bases at J, with 18 bases in the middle. This CDR3 spans 15 amino acids. CDR3 residues: CASSPRGGSWDTQYF. As DNA, the CDR3 is TGTGCCAGCAGCCCAAGGGGGGGGAGCTGGGATACGCAGTATTTT.